This TCR beta chain was sequenced in a study of T cells after yellow fever vaccination. General study results and limits: A weaker but faster secondary response was observed, peaking on day 5 versus 15.

The ends were cut back, 1 base at V and 3 bases at J, with 6 bases in the middle. Germline CDR1 and CDR2: LGHNA and YSLEER. This CDR3 is 13 amino acids long. In its sample, this clonotype was seen many times. Its antigen is still unknown. TCRdb independently ran MiXCR on the 5' RACE reads; one entry per CDR3 protein. This table has some 560,000 distinct CDR3 sequences, about a sixth appearing once. The chain has TRBV4-3 and TRBJ2-5; maybe TRBD1 (6 bases). The sequencing used PBMCs, collected roughly 5 days after the first yellow fever vaccination. This receptor was identified in a man younger than 35 who received the YFV17D yellow fever vaccine. CDR3 sequence: CASSQGTEETQYF. The CDR3 region has the DNA TGCGCCAGCAGCCAAGGGACAGAAGAGACCCAGTACTTC.